The 19 T cell receptor beta chains listed next were all sequenced from one sample in a study of T cell responses to AZD1222 COVID-19 vaccine. Clones were sequenced by immunoSEQ multiplex PCR, and TCRdb holds only the in-frame ones, with some missing. Of approximately 170,000 clones listed, roughly 92% are singletons. The starting material was peripheral blood, obtained on day 0 of AZD1222 vaccination. The source is an adult in good health.

The V and J genes are TRBV5-1 and TRBJ1-4; D ambiguous. Trimming took off 7 bases at V and 0 bases at J, with 13 bases between the two ends. The CDR3 spans 15 residues. In germline, CDR1 is SGHRS, CDR2 YFSETQ. CDR3 amino acids: CASSKKGATNEKLFF. CDR3 DNA sequence: TGCGCCAGCTCCAAGAAGGGTGCAACTAATGAAAAACTGTTTTTT.

The chain uses TRBV4-1 and TRBJ1-2; D may be TRBD1 (5 bases). This CDR3 comprises 13 residues. Trimming left V 0 bases short and J 7 bases short, with 9 bases between. Germline V lookup: CDR1 MGHRA, CDR2 YSYEKL. The CDR3 protein is CASSQDGASGYTF. The CDR3 DNA follows: TGCGCCAGCAGCCAAGATGGGGCCAGTGGCTACACCTTC.

The V and J genes are TRBV5-1 and TRBJ1-2, with TRBD1 matching over 7 bases. Per the germline V gene, CDR1 is SGHRS and CDR2 is YFSETQ. V lost 1 base, J lost 4 bases, and 4 bases stayed unmatched. The CDR3 is 14 residues long. The CDR3 here is CASSLQGGTYGYTF. The DNA for the CDR3 is TGCGCCAGCAGCTTGCAGGGGGGCACCTATGGCTACACCTTC. Full variable domain (remainder filled in from reference TRBV5-1 and TRBJ1-2): KAGVTQTPRYLIKTRGQQVTLSCSPISGHRSVSWYQQTPGQGLQFLFEYFSETQRNKGNFPGRFSGRQFSNSRSEMNVSTLELGDSALYLCASSLQGGTYGYTFGSGTRLTVV.

This chain connects TRBV29-1 to TRBJ2-2; D is ambiguous. The V end lost 4 bases, the J end lost 6 bases, and 9 bases lay between the germline ends. CDR1 SQVTM and CDR2 ANQGSEA come from the germline V gene. This CDR3 is built from 12 residues. The CDR3 DNA follows: TGCAGCGTTGTAGGTACCGCCGGGGAGCTGTTTTTT. As protein: CSVVGTAGELFF.

V and J are TRBV30 and TRBJ1-1; D is unresolved. V was shortened by 4 bases and J by 0 bases, with 9 bases between the two germline ends. CDR1 GTSNPN and CDR2 SVGIG come from the germline V gene (reference sequence). The CDR3 totals 13 residues. The CDR3 protein is CAWMKRLNTEAFF. DNA of the CDR3: TGTGCCTGGATGAAACGTTTGAACACTGAAGCTTTCTTT.

V and J are TRBV9 and TRBJ1-1; D is ambiguous. V lost 3 bases, J lost 3 bases, and 12 bases lay in between. This CDR3 has 14 residues. The germline CDR1 and CDR2 sequences are SGDLS and YYNGEE. The DNA for the CDR3 is TGTGCCAGCAGCGCCGATCGGAGGGACACTGAAGCTTTCTTT. Its protein product is CASSADRRDTEAFF.

The J gene is TRBJ1-2, the V gene TRBV6-5; D uncertain. Trimming removed 6 bases at V and 0 bases at J, with 8 bases between. The CDR3 is made up of 13 amino acids. Germline V gives CDR1 MNHEY, CDR2 SVGAGI. The CDR3 DNA sequence: TGTGCCAGCAGGGTCAGCCCTAACTATGGCTACACCTTC. The encoded protein is CASRVSPNYGYTF.

The chain employs TRBV7-3 and TRBJ2-3; D not resolved. The CDR3 totals 17 residues. Between the trimmed V and J ends, which lost 2 bases and 0 bases, there was a span of 15 bases. Germline CDR1 and CDR2: SGHTA and FQGTGA. CDR3 coding DNA: TGTGCCAGCAGCTTACCGCACCGTTTAGGGAGCACAGATACGCAGTATTTT. Protein: CASSLPHRLGSTDTQYF.

The genes are TRBV5-1 and TRBJ2-7; D could derive from TRBD1 or TRBD2 (6 bases each). Germline-derived CDR1 and CDR2 are SGHRS and YFSETQ. V was pared by 4 bases and J by 3 bases, with 14 bases between. The CDR3 runs 14 residues. CDR3 loop: CASSGGGGVYEQYF. The CDR3 region has the DNA TGCGCCAGCAGCGGTGGAGGGGGAGTCTACGAGCAGTACTTC.

Regarding this clone: Mismatch with germline at one junction end may stem from a read error. The genes are TRBV11-2 and TRBJ1-1; a weak D match, TRBD1 (6 bases). The CDR3 loop spans 17 amino acids. Germline V gene sequence: CDR1 SGHAT, CDR2 FQNNGV. The CDR3 loop is CASTLKGGRGRFTEAFF. The CDR3 DNA reads as TGTGCCAGCACCTTAAAGGGGGGCAGGGGTAGGTTCACTGAAGCTTTCTTT. The full variable domain, completed using reference TRBV11-2 and TRBJ1-1, is EAGVAQSPRYKIIEKRQSVAFWCNPISGHATLYWYQQILGQGPKLLIQFQNNGVVDDSQLPKDRFSAERLKGVDSTLKIQPAKLEDSAVYLCASTLKGGRGRFTEAFFGQGTRLTVV.

The chain links TRBV5-5 to TRBJ1-5, with D perhaps matching TRBD1 (6 bases). This CDR3 region has 13 residues. With 3 bases removed from V and 10 bases from J, the gap between germline ends came to 14 bases. The V gene's germline CDR1 is SGHKS and CDR2 YYEKEE (reference sequence). The CDR3 DNA sequence: TGTGCCAGCAGCTCCGGGGGCAGAGGACCCCAGCATTTT. Residues: CASSSGGRGPQHF.

To note about this clone: The same CDR3 is also encoded by other DNA sequences in this sample. The chain couples TRBV30 to TRBJ2-2, with unresolved D. The CDR3 has 14 amino acids. Germline CDR1 and CDR2: GTSNPN and SVGIG (reference sequence). V was clipped by 0 bases and J by 4 bases, with 9 bases between them. The CDR3 reads CAWSVLARTGELFF. DNA of the CDR3: TGTGCCTGGAGTGTCTTAGCCCGCACCGGGGAGCTGTTTTTT.

The gene calls are TRBV12-3 or TRBV12-4 and TRBJ1-3; D gene uncertain. The V end was cut by 6 bases, the J end by 4 bases, with 4 bases between. This CDR3 spans 11 amino acids. CDR3 amino acids: CASRNGNTIYF. The CDR3 DNA sequence: TGTGCCAGCAGGAACGGAAACACCATATATTTT.

The chain links TRBV5-1 to TRBJ2-3; D remains unclear. Germline lookup yields CDR1 SGHRS and CDR2 YFSETQ. Trimming left V 0 bases short and J 0 bases short, with 14 bases between. The CDR3 extends over 17 amino acids. The CDR3 DNA follows: TGCGCCAGCAGCTTGGCAGACGGTGCCTACAGCACAGATACGCAGTATTTT. It codes for CASSLADGAYSTDTQYF.

The rearrangement uses TRBV10-1 and TRBJ2-3, with 8 positions matching TRBD2. Losses at the gene ends were 4 bases for V and 5 bases for J; bases not matched to a gene: 8. Germline CDR1 WNHNN, CDR2 SYGVQD (reference sequence). This CDR3 has 15 residues. The CDR3 coding sequence is TGCGCCAGCAGTGCCAGCGGGAGTCCCGGAGATACGCAGTATTTT. Residues: CASSASGSPGDTQYF.

The CDR3 reads CSVGWRTNNEQFF. In DNA, the CDR3 is TGCAGCGTTGGGTGGCGGACCAACAATGAGCAGTTCTTC. The chain employs TRBV29-1 and TRBJ2-1; D ambiguous. V was shortened by 4 bases and J by 5 bases, with 12 bases between the two germline ends. The CDR3 has 13 amino acids. Germline CDR1 SQVTM, CDR2 ANQGSEA.

The chain carries TRBV9 and TRBJ2-1; no definite D call. V lost 0 bases and J lost 3, with 10 bases in between. Germline CDR1 and CDR2: SGDLS and YYNGEE. The CDR3 extends over 15 amino acids. CDR3 in DNA: TGTGCCAGCAGCGTAGAGGCGTTAGTCTACAATGAGCAGTTCTTC. This gives the protein CASSVEALVYNEQFF.

This chain connects TRBV7-2 to TRBJ1-1; tentatively, D is TRBD1 (6 bases). Germline loops: CDR1 SGHTA, CDR2 FQGNSA. The CDR3 length is 14 residues. V was shortened by 2 bases and J by 1 base, with 8 bases between the two germline ends. The CDR3 region has the DNA TGTGCCAGCAGCTTAATCAGGGGGAACACTGAAGCTTTCTTT. As protein: CASSLIRGNTEAFF.

The chain combines TRBV7-3 with TRBJ2-1, with 8 bases aligning to TRBD2. CDR3 length: 17 amino acids. Germline CDR1 is SGHTA and CDR2 is FQGTGA. After removal of 5 bases from V and 1 base from J, the junction contained 10 bases not matched to a gene. The CDR3 loop reads CASSPRGGGGSYNEQFF. The CDR3 nucleotides read TGTGCCAGCAGCCCAAGGGGCGGCGGGGGGTCCTACAATGAGCAGTTCTTC.